The 13 T cell receptor beta chains listed next were all sequenced from one sample in a study of blood T cell repertoires in COVID-19. Profiled with immunoSEQ multiplex PCR; TCRdb holds only in-frame clones, not every one. The sample contains 200,000 to 250,000 clones, roughly 79% of which appear only once. The sample consisted of PBMCs or T cells enriched from blood (not recorded which). The receptors were gathered from a middle-aged man who had recovered from COVID-19.

The J gene is TRBJ2-7, the V gene TRBV5-4; TRBD1 is a possible D gene (5 bases). Germline V gene sequence: CDR1 SGHNT, CDR2 YYREEE (reference sequence). This CDR3 has 15 residues. The V gene lost 4 bases and the J gene lost 5 bases, with 19 bases spanning the gap. This CDR3 is CASSPSGRQGDEQYF. The DNA of the CDR3 is TGTGCCAGCAGCCCGTCGGGCCGGCAGGGCGACGAGCAGTACTTC.

The chain uses TRBV11-3 and TRBJ2-7; D ambiguous. The V end lost 1 base, the J end lost 2 bases, and 9 bases lay between the germline ends. The CDR3 runs to 14 residues. Germline V gene data show CDR1 as SGHNT and CDR2 as YENEEA. The CDR3 DNA follows: TGTGCCAGCAGCTTAGGTGGCAGTACCTACGAGCAGTACTTC. Translated, it gives CASSLGGSTYEQYF.

Turning to this clone: At one end, the junction sequence differs from germline, possibly due to a read error. The J gene is TRBJ2-7, the V gene TRBV9; maybe TRBD1 (5 bases). Germline V lookup: CDR1 SGDLS, CDR2 YYNGEE. The CDR3 spans 13 residues. Written as DNA, the CDR3 is TGTGCCAGCAGCATCCCAGGGTCCTCCGAGCAGTACTTC. Encoded protein: CASSIPGSSEQYF.

The gene calls are TRBV27 and TRBJ2-7, with D perhaps matching TRBD2 (5 bases). From germline, CDR1 is MNHEY and CDR2 SMNVEV (reference sequence). The CDR3 length is 15 residues. Trimming removed 5 bases at V and 5 bases at J, with 19 bases between. CDR3 DNA sequence: TGTGCCAGCAGTGCCTCGACGTTTGCGCGGGACGAGCAGTACTTC. Protein sequence: CASSASTFARDEQYF.

The chain uses TRBV4-1 and TRBJ1-1; tentatively, D is TRBD1 (5 bases). Trimming left V 5 bases short and J 3 bases short, with 10 bases between. The CDR3 length is 13 residues. CDR1 and CDR2 from the germline V gene are MGHRA and YSYEKL. CDR3 protein: CASSKGPDTEAFF. The CDR3, as DNA: TGCGCCAGCAGCAAGGGGCCAGACACTGAAGCTTTCTTT.

This chain connects TRBV27 to TRBJ2-7; 10 bases map to TRBD2. The germline gives CDR1 MNHEY, CDR2 SMNVEV (reference sequence). CDR3 length: 17 amino acids. V shed 5 bases and J 3 bases; nucleotides not matched to a gene: 13. CDR3 DNA sequence: TGTGCCAGCAGTCCTCGACTAGCGGGCTTTCGGGGCTACGAGCAGTACTTC. Amino acid sequence: CASSPRLAGFRGYEQYF.

The sample holds a few counts of this clone. This chain links TRBV5-1 with TRBJ1-5; 8 bases line up with TRBD1. CDR1 and CDR2 (germline): SGHRS, YFSETQ. This CDR3 comprises 15 residues. Trimming at V came to 2 bases and at J to 7 bases, leaving 8 bases not matched to a gene. CDR3 amino acids: CASSLRGDRGQPQHF. In DNA form, the CDR3 reads TGCGCCAGCAGCTTACGTGGAGACAGGGGACAGCCCCAGCATTTT. Full variable domain (remainder filled in from reference TRBV5-1 and TRBJ1-5): KAGVTQTPRYLIKTRGQQVTLSCSPISGHRSVSWYQQTPGQGLQFLFEYFSETQRNKGNFPGRFSGRQFSNSRSEMNVSTLELGDSALYLCASSLRGDRGQPQHFGDGTRLSIL.

J is TRBJ1-5 and V is TRBV3-1 (or the pseudogene TRBV3-2), with D uncertain. The germline V and J ends were trimmed by 7 bases and 0 bases, with 7 bases remaining between them. Germline-derived CDR1 and CDR2 are LGHDT and YNNKEL (reference sequence). The CDR3 covers 13 residues. This chain's CDR3 is CASTLYSNQPQHF. Here the CDR3 DNA reads TGTGCCAGCACCCTTTATAGCAATCAGCCCCAGCATTTT.

A few counts support this clone. The genes are TRBV7-6 and TRBJ1-1, with TRBD1 matching 7 bases. V was pared by 5 bases and J by 4 bases, with 7 bases of the junction left unmatched. The CDR3 contains 14 residues. The germline V gene has CDR1 SGHVS and CDR2 FNYEAQ. The CDR3 bases are TGTGCCAGCAGCACCCGACAGGGAGGCACTGAAGCTTTCTTT. It specifies CASSTRQGGTEAFF. The whole variable domain, remainder taken from reference TRBV7-6 and TRBJ1-1, is GAGVSQSPRYKVTKRGQDVALRCDPISGHVSLYWYRQALGQGPEFLTYFNYEAQQDKSGLPNDRFSAERPEGSISTLTIQRTEQRDSAMYRCASSTRQGGTEAFFGQGTRLTVV.

This sequence joins TRBV28 and TRBJ2-3; 7 bases match TRBD2. J gave up 0 bases and V 5 bases, and 2 bases lay outside the gene matches. Per the germline V gene, CDR1 is MDHEN and CDR2 is SYDVKM. There are 14 residues in the CDR3. The CDR3 DNA reads as TGTGCCAGCAGTCAGCGGGGTAGCACAGATACGCAGTATTTT. Protein sequence: CASSQRGSTDTQYF.

This clone was observed a handful of times. This sequence joins TRBV7-3 and TRBJ2-5; unclear D gene. The CDR3 loop spans 13 amino acids. V was shortened by 2 bases and J by 0 bases, with 4 bases between the two germline ends. Germline loops: CDR1 SGHTA, CDR2 FQGTGA. CDR3 sequence: CASSLGHQETQYF. In DNA, the CDR3 is TGTGCCAGCAGCTTAGGCCACCAAGAGACCCAGTACTTC.

This clone was seen many times. J is TRBJ2-1 and V is TRBV2; 12 positions agree with TRBD2. The germline V gene has CDR1 SNHLY and CDR2 FYNNEI. Trimming cost V 7 bases and J 7 bases; bases outside gene matches: 2. The CDR3 extends over 13 amino acids. The CDR3 DNA is TGTGCCAGCACGACTAGCGGGAGTAATGAGCAGTTCTTC. It specifies CASTTSGSNEQFF.

This chain joins TRBV7-8 and TRBJ1-6; D is uncertain. The CDR3 totals 13 residues. V lost 1 base and J 10 bases, leaving 8 bases between the germline ends. CDR1 SGHVS and CDR2 FQNEAQ come from the germline V gene. CDR3 bases: TGTGCCAGCAGCTTAGACTTACGGTCACCCCTCCACTTT. It codes for CASSLDLRSPLHF.